Sequencing of this TCR beta chain was carried out in a study of blood T cell repertoires in COVID-19. The wider study: There were acute and convalescent COVID-19 samples, and they came from the United States, Italy and Spain. From T cells, B-cell-depleted T cells, or PBMCs came the material, which was cDNA or gDNA.

Authors' data handling: Reference gene primer amplification gave nucleated cell count estimates. Using immunoSEQ multiplex PCR, the repertoire was profiled, and TCRdb retains in-frame clones only, with some absent. V and J calls and clone size are copied from that table; D and trimming were computed from the DNA. The sample carries 150,000 to 200,000 clones, around 89% recorded once. Per the germline V gene, CDR1 is GTSNPN and CDR2 is SVGIG (reference sequence). This CDR3 contains 12 residues. V lost 3 bases to trimming and J lost 2 bases; unmatched junction nucleotides: 0. Input material: peripheral blood. The chain uses TRBV30 and TRBJ1-2, with 7 bases lining up with TRBD1. The source of this sequence is a man in his fifties or sixties with acute or convalescent COVID-19. In DNA, the CDR3 is TGTGCCTGGAGGGACAGGAACTATGGCTACACCTTC. It is translated as CAWRDRNYGYTF.